Presented here are 9 T cell receptor beta chains from one specimen sequenced in a study of metastatic and nonmetastatic thyroid tumors. MiXCR reprocessed the PCR reads for TCRdb. The profile shows roughly 70,000 clones, around 19% of them singletons. No treatment of any kind had been given to any patient before thyroid surgery. Material for sequencing was blood. The receptors here all came from a female donor with papillary thyroid cancer or a benign thyroid nodule (not recorded which). Some clones in this sample may be carry-over from other donors' samples.

In the case of this clone: The junction shows a germline mismatch at one end, possibly a read error. V gene TRBV2 combines with J gene TRBJ1-6; D gene unclear. Germline V gene data show CDR1 as SNHLY and CDR2 as FYNNEI. The CDR3 is 11 amino acids. The CDR3 loop is CDSSEGGPLHF. CDR3 sequence (DNA): TGTGACAGCAGTGAAGGAGGTCCCCTCCACTTT.

This clone appeared many times. The chain links TRBV11-2 to TRBJ1-2; 10 bases are a match to TRBD1. The CDR3 loop spans 17 amino acids. The ends lost 1 base at V and 5 bases at J; junction bases unmatched: 10. Germline CDR1 SGHAT, CDR2 FQNNGV. The CDR3 region has the DNA TGTGCCAGCAGCTTAGTGAGGCCCGGGACAGGGGATTATGGCTACACCTTC. Its protein product is CASSLVRPGTGDYGYTF.

Many counts were recorded for this clone. This chain joins TRBV6-1 and TRBJ2-3; TRBD1 agrees at 11 bases. Germline values: CDR1 MNHNS, CDR2 SASEGT. J lost 4 bases, V lost 2 bases, and 2 bases had no gene match. The CDR3 runs to 15 residues. The CDR3 region has the DNA TGTGCCAGCAGTGAATGGACAGGGGGCGCAGATACGCAGTATTTT. This gives the protein CASSEWTGGADTQYF.

The chain joins TRBV19 to TRBJ1-5; D gene uncertain. CDR3 length equals 15 residues. Per germline, CDR1 LNHDA and CDR2 SQIVND (reference sequence). Trimming left V 6 bases short and J 3 bases short, with 15 bases between. The CDR3 DNA sequence: TGTGCCAGTAGCATACTTATAACAGACAATCAGCCCCAGCATTTT. Translation: CASSILITDNQPQHF.

This clone occurred many times. The chain is built from TRBV28 and TRBJ2-2; D is unclear. The CDR3 length is 14 residues. Germline CDR1 and CDR2: MDHEN and SYDVKM. The V end lost 6 bases, the J end lost 4 bases, and 12 bases lay between the germline ends. CDR3 region: CASRPATVTGELFF. The CDR3, as DNA: TGTGCCAGCAGGCCGGCGACGGTCACCGGGGAGCTGTTTTTT.

The sample holds many counts of this clone. This chain links TRBV30 with TRBJ1-2; unclear D gene. Trimming left V 0 bases short and J 2 bases short, with 7 bases between. The CDR3 is made up of 13 amino acids. Germline CDR1 reads GTSNPN; CDR2 reads SVGIG (reference sequence). The CDR3 bases are TGTGCCTGGAGTGTACTAGCCAACTATGGCTACACCTTC. Amino acid sequence: CAWSVLANYGYTF.

The CDR3 is CASSPSGTPNTEAFF. Here the CDR3 DNA reads TGTGCCAGCAGCCCCAGTGGGACACCGAACACTGAAGCTTTCTTT. The V and J genes are TRBV7-9 and TRBJ1-1; TRBD1 might be the D (6 bases). The CDR3 is 15 amino acids. Germline values: CDR1 SEHNR, CDR2 FQNEAQ (reference sequence). V was pared by 5 bases and J by 1 base, with 14 bases between.

The chain combines TRBV11-1 with TRBJ2-7; tentative D call: TRBD2 (5 bases). CDR3 length: 16 amino acids. Germline CDR1 reads SGHAT; CDR2 reads FQDESV (reference sequence). Deletions cut 6 bases from V and 6 bases from J, with 24 bases between. CDR3 DNA: TGTGCCAGCAGTTTACCCGGTTTAGGGAGAGGCGGCGAGCAGTACTTC. It encodes CASSLPGLGRGGEQYF.

This clone was recorded a few times. A much larger clonotype is one base distant, so this may be a read error. The rearrangement links TRBV28 to TRBJ2-4; D call uncertain. The CDR3 consists of 13 residues. Germline loops: CDR1 MDHEN, CDR2 SYDVKM. The V and J ends lost 6 bases and 4 bases respectively, with 10 bases between them. The CDR3 is CASRTDNKNIQYF. The CDR3, as DNA: TGTGCCAGCAGAACAGACAATAAAAACATTCAGTACTTC. The full variable domain, completed using reference TRBV28 and TRBJ2-4, is DVKVTQSSRYLVKRTGEKVFLECVQDMDHENMFWYRQDPGLGLRLIYFSYDVKMKEKGDIPEGYSVSREKKERFSLILESASTNQTSMYLCASRTDNKNIQYFGAGTRLSVL.